The 25 T cell receptor beta chains presented below share a single source sample, sequenced in a study of T cell responses to AZD1222 COVID-19 vaccine. Sequenced by immunoSEQ multiplex PCR; TCRdb stores in-frame clones only, minus some. Among about 84,000 clones, 80% to 90% were seen once, and the ten largest hold around 10%. The specimen comprised peripheral blood, sampled 28 days after the second AZD1222 dose. Receptor source: an adult who received the AZD1222 COVID-19 vaccine.

The rearrangement uses TRBV9 and TRBJ2-5; 8 bases map to TRBD2. V shed 0 bases and J 0 bases; nucleotides not matched to a gene: 7. Germline V gene lookup returns CDR1 SGDLS and CDR2 YYNGEE. The CDR3 runs 17 residues. The CDR3 sequence: CASSVGGSGANQETQYF. As DNA, the CDR3 is TGTGCCAGCAGCGTAGGGGGTAGCGGGGCAAACCAAGAGACCCAGTACTTC.

The V call is TRBV4-3, the J call TRBJ1-1; 7 bases agree with TRBD1. CDR3 length: 22 residues. V gave up 2 bases and J gave up 4 bases; unmatched junction bases: 28. The V gene's germline CDR1 is LGHNA and CDR2 YSLEER. The CDR3 nucleotides read TGCGCCAGCAGCCAACGGTACTCTGGGGGGACAGCCAATCCTCTCATGGGCACTGAAGCTTTCTTT. Its translation: CASSQRYSGGTANPLMGTEAFF.

The V and J genes are TRBV20-1 and TRBJ2-7, with D possibly TRBD2 on 5 matching bases. Trimming shortened V by 6 bases and J by 3 bases, and 9 bases separated the two germline ends. Germline CDR1 is DFQATT and CDR2 is SNEGSKA (reference sequence). This CDR3 contains 11 residues. This chain's CDR3 is CSAGDDYEQYF. The CDR3 DNA reads TGCAGTGCGGGAGATGACTACGAGCAGTACTTC.

CDR3 sequence: CASSLSPGATDTQYF. The CDR3, as DNA: TGCGCCAGCAGCTTGTCTCCGGGGGCGACAGATACGCAGTATTTT. V is TRBV5-1 and J is TRBJ2-3, with D possibly called TRBD1 or TRBD2 (6 bases each). With 1 base removed from V and 3 bases from J, the gap between germline ends came to 12 bases. CDR1 and CDR2 from the germline V gene are SGHRS and YFSETQ. The CDR3 consists of 15 residues. Using reference TRBV5-1 and TRBJ2-3 for the parts outside the CDR3, the full variable domain is KAGVTQTPRYLIKTRGQQVTLSCSPISGHRSVSWYQQTPGQGLQFLFEYFSETQRNKGNFPGRFSGRQFSNSRSEMNVSTLELGDSALYLCASSLSPGATDTQYFGPGTRLTVL.

Only one count was recorded for this clone. The chain has TRBV27 and TRBJ1-1; possible D gene TRBD1, 5 bases. Germline CDR1 reads MNHEY; CDR2 reads SMNVEV (reference sequence). With 6 bases removed from V and 3 bases from J, the gap between germline ends came to 17 bases. The CDR3 runs to 15 residues. The CDR3 loop is CASRLRWGLDTEAFF. The DNA of the CDR3 is TGTGCCAGCAGGCTGAGATGGGGCCTGGACACTGAAGCTTTCTTT.

The rearrangement uses TRBV24-1 and TRBJ2-1; TRBD1 is a possible D gene (5 bases). Between the trimmed V and J ends, which lost 5 bases and 6 bases, there was a span of 19 bases. Germline V gene lookup returns CDR1 KGHDR and CDR2 SFDVKD. This CDR3 has 16 amino acids. The CDR3 DNA reads TGTGCCACCAGTGGCTCCGACAGAACGTTCGCCAATGAGCAGTTCTTC. Protein product: CATSGSDRTFANEQFF.

Here the CDR3 reads CASSTSGNTIYF. The CDR3 DNA follows: TGTGCCAGCAGTACCTCTGGAAACACCATATATTTT. The rearrangement joins TRBV6-2 or TRBV6-3 to TRBJ1-3; D is unresolved. V lost 5 bases and J 0 bases, leaving 2 bases between the germline ends. Germline V CDR1 and CDR2: MNHEY, SVGEGT. The CDR3 sequence is 12 residues long.

The genes are TRBV4-3 and TRBJ2-2, with 7 bases that match TRBD1. This CDR3 comprises 17 residues. V was clipped by 0 bases and J by 5 bases; unmatched bases: 9. The germline V gene encodes CDR1 LGHNA and CDR2 YSLEER. CDR3 bases: TGCGCCAGCAGCCAAGAAGGGGGCAGTCCAACTACCGGGGAGCTGTTTTTT. Its protein is CASSQEGGSPTTGELFF.

This rearrangement joins TRBV5-8 to TRBJ1-1; no definite D call. There are 14 residues in the CDR3. Trimming shortened V by 0 bases and J by 1 base, and 7 bases separated the two germline ends. In germline, CDR1 is SGHTS, CDR2 YDEGEE. CDR3 amino acids: CASSLAASNTEAFF. In nucleotides, the CDR3 is TGTGCCAGCAGCTTGGCCGCTTCGAACACTGAAGCTTTCTTT.

The chain employs TRBV29-1 and TRBJ2-1, with 9 nucleotides matching TRBD2. Trimming cost V 8 bases and J 0 bases; bases outside gene matches: 14. Per the germline V gene, CDR1 is SQVTM and CDR2 is ANQGSEA. The CDR3 totals 17 residues. The CDR3 loop reads CSKSRGRAEDSYNEQFF. Here the CDR3 DNA reads TGCAGCAAGAGCCGCGGGAGGGCCGAAGACTCCTACAATGAGCAGTTCTTC.

The chain combines TRBV2 with TRBJ2-5, with TRBD1 as a possible D gene (6 bases). CDR3 length equals 15 residues. Germline V gives CDR1 SNHLY, CDR2 FYNNEI. Trimming took off 5 bases at V and 3 bases at J, with 16 bases between the two ends. CDR3 DNA sequence: TGTGCCAGCAGTCCGGACAGAATACTAAAAGAGACCCAGTACTTC. It codes for CASSPDRILKETQYF.

This sequence joins TRBV10-3 and TRBJ1-1, with D uncertain. CDR1 and CDR2 from the germline V gene are ENHRY and SYGVKD. V lost 2 bases, J lost 5 bases, and 9 bases lay in between. The CDR3 sequence is 13 residues long. The DNA of the CDR3 is TGTGCCATCAGTGAGCGCACTAGTACTGAAGCTTTCTTT. Its translation is CAISERTSTEAFF.

The chain couples TRBV5-6 to TRBJ1-2; no clear D gene. The CDR3 totals 14 residues. V lost 6 bases to trimming and J lost 4 bases, with 16 bases between them. CDR1 is SGHDT and CDR2 is YYEEEE in the germline V gene. The CDR3 nucleotides are TGTGCCAGCAACGGCGGAGGGAGAGCCTATGGCTACACCTTC. It encodes CASNGGGRAYGYTF. Together with reference TRBV5-6 and TRBJ1-2, the CDR3 gives the full variable domain: DAGVTQSPTHLIKTRGQQVTLRCSPKSGHDTVSWYQQALGQGPQFIFQYYEEEERQRGNFPDRFSGHQFPNYSSELNVNALLLGDSALYLCASNGGGRAYGYTFGSGTRLTVV.

The chain is built from TRBV7-2 and TRBJ1-1, with D unresolved. Trimming removed 6 bases at V and 4 bases at J, with 15 bases between. CDR1 is SGHTA and CDR2 is FQGNSA in the germline V gene. The CDR3 totals 14 residues. Written as DNA, the CDR3 is TGTGCCAGCAGGAACTCGCGCATGGCCACTGAAGCTTTCTTT. Translated, it gives CASRNSRMATEAFF.

This chain connects TRBV28 to TRBJ1-1; D remains ambiguous. This CDR3 spans 12 amino acids. Trimming cost V 5 bases and J 2 bases, with 6 bases left between them. Germline-derived CDR1 and CDR2 are MDHEN and SYDVKM. The DNA for the CDR3 is TGTGCCAGCAGTGTGGTTAACACTGAAGCTTTCTTT. Encoded protein: CASSVVNTEAFF.

The chain is built from TRBV27 and TRBJ1-6, with D uncertain. Germline V gives CDR1 MNHEY, CDR2 SMNVEV (reference sequence). Deletions cut 3 bases from V and 9 bases from J, with 12 bases between. The CDR3 is made up of 14 amino acids. DNA for the CDR3: TGTGCCAGCAGTTTGGGGTTGGGAATTTCACCCCTCCACTTT. It is translated as CASSLGLGISPLHF.

The rearrangement joins TRBV2 to TRBJ1-1; D is unclear. Germline CDR1 SNHLY, CDR2 FYNNEI. V was clipped by 2 bases and J by 4 bases, with 8 bases between them. This CDR3 is 13 amino acids long. Written as DNA, the CDR3 is TGTGCCAGCAGTGAACAGGTGGGCACTGAAGCTTTCTTT. Translated: CASSEQVGTEAFF.

J is TRBJ1-1 and V is TRBV5-6, with 8 positions matching TRBD1. With V trimmed by 4 bases and J by 3 bases, 8 bases remained unmatched. The length of the CDR3 is 15 residues. Germline V gene sequence: CDR1 SGHDT, CDR2 YYEEEE. The CDR3 reads CASSPKDRGYTEAFF. The CDR3 region has the DNA TGTGCCAGCAGCCCCAAAGACAGGGGATACACTGAAGCTTTCTTT.

This rearrangement joins TRBV2 to TRBJ2-1, with TRBD2 identical over 11 bases. In germline, CDR1 is SNHLY, CDR2 FYNNEI. The CDR3 covers 14 residues. Trimming removed 11 bases from V and 7 bases from J; junction bases left unmatched: 10. DNA of the CDR3: TGTGCCGGATCCGGGACTAGCGGAAAGAATGAGCAGTTCTTC. The encoded protein is CAGSGTSGKNEQFF.

CDR3 coding DNA: TGTGCCAGCAGTGAGCGGGACATAACCGGGGAGCTGTTTTTT. It translates to CASSERDITGELFF. The V and J genes are TRBV6-1 and TRBJ2-2; the D gene could be TRBD1 or TRBD2 (6 bases each). Germline CDR1 is MNHNS and CDR2 is SASEGT. V lost 3 bases to trimming and J lost 5 bases, with 10 bases between them. The CDR3 length is 14 residues.

J is TRBJ1-2 and V is TRBV14; no firm D call. Trimming removed 2 bases at V and 2 bases at J, with 6 bases between. In germline, CDR1 is SGHDN, CDR2 FVKESK. The CDR3 extends over 13 amino acids. The CDR3 DNA reads TGTGCCAGCAGCCAATTTGAGAACTATGGCTACACCTTC. Encoded protein: CASSQFENYGYTF.

The J gene is TRBJ1-2, the V gene TRBV28, with D possibly TRBD1 on 6 matching bases. This CDR3 has 13 amino acids. Germline assignment: CDR1 MDHEN and CDR2 SYDVKM. The V end lost 6 bases, the J end lost 1 base, and 9 bases lay between the germline ends. This chain's CDR3 is CASRLDSNYGYTF. In DNA, the CDR3 is TGTGCCAGCAGGCTGGACAGTAACTATGGCTACACCTTC.

The chain recombines TRBV5-4 with TRBJ2-7, with D perhaps matching TRBD2 (6 bases). The CDR3 length is 14 residues. Germline assignment: CDR1 SGHNT and CDR2 YYREEE (reference sequence). Trimming shortened V by 0 bases and J by 5 bases, and 12 bases separated the two germline ends. CDR3: CASSLAAGMDEQYV. DNA for the CDR3: TGTGCCAGCAGCTTGGCCGCGGGGATGGACGAGCAGTACGTC.

The CDR3 nucleotides read TGCAGCGTTCCGGGGGGAAACTATGGCTACACCTTC. As protein: CSVPGGNYGYTF. This rearrangement joins TRBV29-1 to TRBJ1-2; the D gene is possibly TRBD1 (5 bases). CDR1 is SQVTM, CDR2 ANQGSEA, per germline. The CDR3 runs 12 residues. V was cut by 5 bases and J by 2 bases, with 9 bases left in between.

This chain connects TRBV7-2 to TRBJ1-2; D call uncertain. V shed 5 bases and J shed 1 base, with 11 bases lying between them. CDR1 is SGHTA and CDR2 is FQGNSA in the germline V gene. The CDR3 sequence is 14 residues long. The CDR3 loop is CASSRARLNYGYTF. CDR3 bases: TGTGCCAGCAGCCGTGCACGTCTTAACTATGGCTACACCTTC. Looking up the rest from reference TRBV7-2 and TRBJ1-2 gives the full variable domain: GAGVSQSPSNKVTEKGKDVELRCDPISGHTALYWYRQSLGQGLEFLIYFQGNSAPDKSGLPSDRFSAERTGGSVSTLTIQRTQQEDSAVYLCASSRARLNYGYTFGSGTRLTVV.